The sequence of this TCR beta chain was determined in a study of regulatory T cells in long-lasting Graves disease (TCRdb year 2021). Study-wide context: Newly diagnosed Graves' disease patients had taken antithyroid drugs for less than 3 months. TCR sequencing covered about 13 persistent and roughly 20 newly diagnosed Graves' disease patients, around 35 samples in total. The study took place in China and was registered as a clinical trial. Persistent Graves' disease patients were compared with newly diagnosed Graves' disease patients by peripheral blood TCR sequencing and RNA sequencing.

Notes on this clonotype: Its specific antigen is unknown. It is likely a read error: a sequence one base away is far more abundant.

Paper-wide results and their limitations: Because the primary lesion, thyroid tissue, could not be accessed, the study looked at peripheral blood alone. Persistent disease showed preferential use of TRBV28, TRBJ1-2 and TRBJ2-5, whereas newly diagnosed disease favored TRBV20-1 and TRBJ2-1. The authors noted that the small sample size was a limitation that may lower accuracy. Lower TCR Shannon entropy and fewer highly expanded clones were observed in persistent Graves' disease patients than in newly diagnosed patients, which suggested clonal expansion. More public clonotypes were shared among persistent patients (roughly 2,700) than among newly diagnosed patients (roughly 1,000). Only the TCR beta chain was sequenced and analyzed.

The library came from multiplex PCR. The sequencer was an Illumina HiSeq 4000. To build TCR beta libraries, CDR3 regions were amplified by Arm-PCR using iRepertoire HTBI primers. PCR products were gel purified before sequencing. In the source study's methods: A total of around 66 TRBV and about 13 TRBJ segments were identified across samples and were used for gene usage analysis of CDR3 amino acid clonotypes. COPE and FqMerger were used to merge filtered high-quality paired reads into contigs. BLAST was used to align contigs to IMGT TRBV, TRBD and TRBJ reference genes, with CDR3 defined following IMGT. Clonotypes above 0.1% frequency were classified as highly expanded clones. Shannon entropy served as the measure of repertoire diversity, while the Gini coefficient captured V-J evenness. A clonotype was considered public if more than one individual shared it. Clones were called with MiXCR by TCRdb after fastp trimmed the public reads at Q25, and only in-frame beta chains were retained. Identical CDR3 proteins give one entry, which carries the most common genes and DNA. The V and J calls and clone size come from TCRdb's table, not from the authors' own analysis. The sample profile shows 200,000 to 250,000 distinct CDR3 sequences; approximately 18% of them were found once. The top ten clones comprise approximately 12% of the sample.

The germline V gene supplies CDR1 SGHAT and CDR2 FQNNGV. From the cysteine up to the phenylalanine, the CDR3 has a length of 13 residues. The kept DNA is CDR3 alone, 39 bases in frame from the first base. What this sample's time point label stands for: newly diagnosed GD, antithyroid drugs for less than 3 months. For both TCR sequencing and RNA sequencing, RNA was extracted from PBMCs using TRIzol. The diagnosis of Graves' disease was made according to American Thyroid Association guidelines. Recruitment of patients was carried out at an endocrinology department in Xi'an, China. From each patient, about 9.7 milliliters of peripheral blood was collected into an EDTA anticoagulant tube. Ficoll Paque Plus density gradient separation was used to isolate PBMCs, and no further T cell sorting was performed. An Agilent 2100 Bioanalyzer and agarose gel were used to assess RNA quality, and a NanoDrop 2000 was used to measure RNA concentration.

This sample was shared with a second study, whose subject was T cells in Graves' hyperthyroidism and ophthalmopathy. The second study's paper adds: Stable Graves' hyperthyroidism was defined as no progression to ophthalmopathy during 18 months of follow-up. Hyperthyroidism patients were newly diagnosed, with disease duration under 2 months, and aged 18 to 65 years. Patients with uncontrolled infections, other autoimmune diseases, pregnancy or lactation were excluded. Clinical symptoms, serum thyroxine and TRAb, thyroid ultrasound, and orbital computed tomography formed the basis for the diagnoses. The first round of RT-PCR for the TCR CDR3 was performed with the HTBI primer set and the Qiagen OneStep RT-PCR kit. Most expanded thyroid clonotypes (frequency above 0.001) were also detected in blood, suggesting blood repertoires may reflect thyroid immune responses. A 13 V-J signature model separated ophthalmopathy from stable hyperthyroidism, with about 90% sensitivity and 81% to 83% specificity in cross-validation and 80%/75% in testing. In validation, the model predicted progression to ophthalmopathy with 55% to 71% sensitivity and 72.22% specificity, a median of 6.5 months before onset. To identify distinguishing TCR V-J signatures, a discovery cohort of around 100 patients was used, comprising approximately 40 with Graves' ophthalmopathy and 57 with stable Graves' hyperthyroidism. Whether ophthalmopathy could be predicted prospectively was tested in an independent validation cohort made up of 18 to 20 hyperthyroidism patients plus 17 patients who later progressed to ophthalmopathy. The approximately 100 discovery patients were randomly split 7:3 into training and test sets. In about 6 Graves' hyperthyroidism patients, the study also compared T-cell repertoires from thyroid tissue with T-cell repertoires from blood. Once sampling was done, hyperthyroidism patients were given methimazole at a starting dose of 30 mg daily, whereas ophthalmopathy patients were given high-dose intravenous methylprednisolone. Libraries were constructed in a second round of multiplex PCR, after which size selection and purification were carried out. Libraries were sequenced paired-end with 100 bp reads on an Illumina HiSeq2000. Raw data were processed with SOAPnuke, discarding reads with adapters, uncalled bases, mean Phred below 15, or no exact constant-primer or identifier match. High-quality paired reads were merged using COPE v1.2.5, and each unique nucleotide sequence was defined as a clonotype. MiTCR v1.1 was used to align the clonotypes against IMGT TRBV, TRBD and TRBJ reference segments. Only V-J combinations with frequency above 0.0001, covering roughly 99% of repertoires, were analysed. The TCS score was defined as F50 (clonal expansion) divided by E x V (chaos), with BLOSUM62-based TCRdist calculated between CDR3 peptides within each V-J. Welch's t-statistics and random forest reduced 450 to 600 V-J features to some 14, which were used in a naive Bayes classifier (R e1071). No statistical method was used to fix the sample size in advance, and group allocation was not hidden from the investigators. The paper describes TCR Vbeta CDR3 sequencing of more than 120 peripheral blood samples, made up of under 50 ophthalmopathy patients, over 70 hyperthyroidism patients and 17 progressor patients.

The origin of this receptor is a woman aged 25-40 years with Graves disease. Donor details come from another sample of the same person, matched by shared clones. The sequencing used peripheral blood mononuclear cells (PBMCs), collected at new diagnosis, from a patient treated with antithyroid drugs. The chain couples TRBV11-2 to TRBJ1-1, with an unclear D gene assignment. The sequenced DNA is TGTGCCAGCAGCCCCGGAGAATACACTGAAGCTCTCTTT. Protein translation: CASSPGEYTEALF.